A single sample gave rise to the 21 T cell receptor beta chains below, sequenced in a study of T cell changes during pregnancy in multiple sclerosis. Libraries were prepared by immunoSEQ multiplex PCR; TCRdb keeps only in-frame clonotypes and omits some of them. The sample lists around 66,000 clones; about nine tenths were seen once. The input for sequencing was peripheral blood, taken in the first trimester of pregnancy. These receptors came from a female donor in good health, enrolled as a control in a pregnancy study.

The CDR3 protein is CASGLTVVAIQYF. CDR3 bases: TGTGCTAGTGGTTTGACGGTCGTTGCCATTCAGTACTTC. The chain uses TRBV12-5 and TRBJ2-4; D ambiguous. The germline gives CDR1 LGHNT, CDR2 FRNRAP. Trimming cost V 2 bases and J 9 bases, with 11 bases left between them. The CDR3 has 13 residues.

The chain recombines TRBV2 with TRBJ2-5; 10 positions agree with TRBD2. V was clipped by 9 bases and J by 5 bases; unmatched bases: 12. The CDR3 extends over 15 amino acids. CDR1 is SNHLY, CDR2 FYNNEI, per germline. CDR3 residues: CARSGGGLVAETQYF. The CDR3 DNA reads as TGTGCCAGGAGCGGGGGGGGGCTAGTGGCTGAGACCCAGTACTTC.

Written as DNA, the CDR3 is TGTGCCAGCAGCGACTCGGGACAGGGAAGATACGAGCAGTACTTC. Translating it yields CASSDSGQGRYEQYF. The chain couples TRBV28 to TRBJ2-7; 9 nucleotides match TRBD1. CDR1 MDHEN and CDR2 SYDVKM come from the germline V gene. The CDR3 is 15 residues long. Trimming at V came to 6 bases and at J to 4 bases, leaving 10 bases not matched to a gene.

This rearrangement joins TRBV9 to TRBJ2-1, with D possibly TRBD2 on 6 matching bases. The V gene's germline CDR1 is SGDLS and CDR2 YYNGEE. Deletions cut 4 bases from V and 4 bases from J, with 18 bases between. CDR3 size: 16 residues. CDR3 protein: CASSPFLRGDYNEQFF. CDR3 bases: TGTGCCAGCAGCCCTTTTCTGCGCGGGGATTACAATGAGCAGTTCTTC. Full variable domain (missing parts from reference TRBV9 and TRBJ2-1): DSGVTQTPKHLITATGQRVTLRCSPRSGDLSVYWYQQSLDQGLQFLIQYYNGEERAKGNILERFSAQQFPDLHSELNLSSLELGDSALYFCASSPFLRGDYNEQFFGPGTRLTVL.

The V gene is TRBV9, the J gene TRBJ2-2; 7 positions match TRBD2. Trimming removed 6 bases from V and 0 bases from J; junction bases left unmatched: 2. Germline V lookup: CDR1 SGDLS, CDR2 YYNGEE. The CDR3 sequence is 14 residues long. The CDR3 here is CASKRDANTGELFF. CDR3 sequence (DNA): TGTGCCAGCAAGCGGGACGCGAACACCGGGGAGCTGTTTTTT.

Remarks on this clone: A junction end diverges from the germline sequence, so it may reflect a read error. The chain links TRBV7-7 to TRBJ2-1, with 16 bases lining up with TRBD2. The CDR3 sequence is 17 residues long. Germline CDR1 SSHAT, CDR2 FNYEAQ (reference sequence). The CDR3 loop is CASSKGTSGGAWDEQFF. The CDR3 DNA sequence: TGTGCTAGCAGCAAAGGGACTAGCGGGGGGGCCTGGGACGAGCAGTTCTTC.

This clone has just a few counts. Here the CDR3 reads CASRGDRLSGYTF. The CDR3 DNA sequence: TGTGCCAGCAGGGGGGACAGGCTCAGCGGCTACACCTTC. The rearrangement joins TRBV2 to TRBJ1-2, with TRBD1 identical over 8 bases. The junction had 8 bases not matched to a gene; V was cut back by 6 bases and J by 8 bases. This CDR3 comprises 13 residues. The V gene's germline CDR1 is SNHLY and CDR2 FYNNEI.

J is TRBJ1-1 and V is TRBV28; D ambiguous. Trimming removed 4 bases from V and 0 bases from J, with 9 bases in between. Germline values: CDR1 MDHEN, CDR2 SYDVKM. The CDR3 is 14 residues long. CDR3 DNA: TGTGCCAGCAGTTCTTACAGTATGAACACTGAAGCTTTCTTT. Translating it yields CASSSYSMNTEAFF.

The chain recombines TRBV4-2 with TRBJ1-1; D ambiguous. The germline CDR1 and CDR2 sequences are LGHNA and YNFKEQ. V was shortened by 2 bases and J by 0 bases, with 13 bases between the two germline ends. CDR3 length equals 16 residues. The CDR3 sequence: CASSQNSAALNTEAFF. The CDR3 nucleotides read TGTGCCAGCAGCCAAAACTCCGCGGCTTTGAACACTGAAGCTTTCTTT.

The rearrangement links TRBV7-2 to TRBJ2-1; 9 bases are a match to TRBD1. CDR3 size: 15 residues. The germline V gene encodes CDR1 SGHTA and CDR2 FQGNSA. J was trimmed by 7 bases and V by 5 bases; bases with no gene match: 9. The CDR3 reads CASSRPGQGGNEQFF. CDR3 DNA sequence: TGTGCCAGCAGCCGCCCGGGACAGGGTGGGAATGAGCAGTTCTTC.

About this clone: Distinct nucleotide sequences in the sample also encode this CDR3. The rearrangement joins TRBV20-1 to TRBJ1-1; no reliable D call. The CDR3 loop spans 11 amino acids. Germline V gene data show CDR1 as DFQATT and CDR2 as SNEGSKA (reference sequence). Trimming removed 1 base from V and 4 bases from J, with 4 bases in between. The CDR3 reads CSARGGTEAFF. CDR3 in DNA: TGCAGTGCTAGAGGAGGCACTGAAGCTTTCTTT.

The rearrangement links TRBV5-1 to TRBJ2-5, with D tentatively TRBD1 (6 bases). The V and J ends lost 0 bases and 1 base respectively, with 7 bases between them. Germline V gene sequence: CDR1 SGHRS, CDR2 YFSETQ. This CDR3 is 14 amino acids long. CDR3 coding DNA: TGCGCCAGCAGCTTGGGGGGGCTCCAAGAGACCCAGTACTTC. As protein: CASSLGGLQETQYF.

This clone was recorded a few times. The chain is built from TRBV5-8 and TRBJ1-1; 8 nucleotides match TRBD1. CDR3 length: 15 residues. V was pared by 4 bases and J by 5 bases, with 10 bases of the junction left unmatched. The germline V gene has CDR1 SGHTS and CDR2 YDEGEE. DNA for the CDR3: TGTGCCAGCAGCCGACGTCAGGGGGCTGGAACTGAAGCTTTCTTT. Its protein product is CASSRRQGAGTEAFF. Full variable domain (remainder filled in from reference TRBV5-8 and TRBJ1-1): EAGVTQSPTHLIKTRGQQATLRCSPISGHTSVYWYQQALGLGLQFLLWYDEGEERNRGNFPPRFSGRQFPNYSSELNVNALELEDSALYLCASSRRQGAGTEAFFGQGTRLTVV.

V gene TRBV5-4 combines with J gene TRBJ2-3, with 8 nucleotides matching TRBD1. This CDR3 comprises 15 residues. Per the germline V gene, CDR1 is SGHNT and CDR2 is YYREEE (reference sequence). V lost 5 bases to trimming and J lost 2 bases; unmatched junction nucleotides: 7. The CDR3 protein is CASSSGTGYTDTQYF. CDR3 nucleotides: TGTGCCAGCAGTTCGGGGACAGGATACACAGATACGCAGTATTTT.

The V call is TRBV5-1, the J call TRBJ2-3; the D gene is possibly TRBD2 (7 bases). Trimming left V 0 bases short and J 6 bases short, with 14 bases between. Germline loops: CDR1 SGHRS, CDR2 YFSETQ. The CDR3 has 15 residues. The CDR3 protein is CASSLEGGPLDTQYF. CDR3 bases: TGCGCCAGCAGCTTGGAGGGGGGGCCCCTCGATACGCAGTATTTT.

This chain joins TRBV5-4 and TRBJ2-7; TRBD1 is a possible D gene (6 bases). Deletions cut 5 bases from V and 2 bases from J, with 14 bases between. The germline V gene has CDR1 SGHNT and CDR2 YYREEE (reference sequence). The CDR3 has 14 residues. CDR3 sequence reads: CASSYPGQPYEQYF. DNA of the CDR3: TGTGCCAGCAGTTATCCGGGACAACCCTACGAGCAGTACTTC.

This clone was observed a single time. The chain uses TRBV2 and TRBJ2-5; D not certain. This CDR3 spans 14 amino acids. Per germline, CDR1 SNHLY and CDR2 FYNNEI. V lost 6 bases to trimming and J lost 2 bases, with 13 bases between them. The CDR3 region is CASRTTDGQETQYF. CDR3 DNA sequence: TGTGCCAGCAGGACAACCGACGGACAAGAGACCCAGTACTTC.

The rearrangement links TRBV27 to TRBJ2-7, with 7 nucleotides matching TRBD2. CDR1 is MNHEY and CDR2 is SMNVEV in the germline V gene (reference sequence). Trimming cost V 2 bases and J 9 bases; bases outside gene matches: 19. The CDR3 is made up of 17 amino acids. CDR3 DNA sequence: TGTGCCAGCAGTTTAGGGTTTAGGGAGGGCCGGTGGCTTGGGCAGTACTTC. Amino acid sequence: CASSLGFREGRWLGQYF.

The CDR3 here is CASSLTGGADVEAFF. For the CDR3, the DNA is TGTGCCAGCAGCTTAACAGGGGGCGCGGATGTTGAAGCTTTCTTT. The gene calls are TRBV7-9 and TRBJ1-1, with 9 bases that match TRBD1. With V trimmed by 2 bases and J by 7 bases, 8 bases remained unmatched. Germline V CDR1 and CDR2: SEHNR, FQNEAQ (reference sequence). There are 15 residues in the CDR3.

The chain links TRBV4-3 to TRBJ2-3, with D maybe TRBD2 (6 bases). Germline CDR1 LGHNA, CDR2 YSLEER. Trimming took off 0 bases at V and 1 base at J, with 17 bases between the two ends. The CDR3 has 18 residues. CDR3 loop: CASSQDTARASGTDTQYF. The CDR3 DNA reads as TGCGCCAGCAGCCAAGATACGGCGCGGGCTAGCGGCACAGATACGCAGTATTTT.

The CDR3, as DNA: TGTGCCAGCAGTGAAGGGACACTCAACACCGGGGAGCTGTTTTTT. Translated, it gives CASSEGTLNTGELFF. The chain employs TRBV2 and TRBJ2-2; weak D call: TRBD1 (5 bases). The germline gives CDR1 SNHLY, CDR2 FYNNEI. This CDR3 contains 15 residues. Trimming cost V 1 base and J 2 bases, with 8 bases left between them.